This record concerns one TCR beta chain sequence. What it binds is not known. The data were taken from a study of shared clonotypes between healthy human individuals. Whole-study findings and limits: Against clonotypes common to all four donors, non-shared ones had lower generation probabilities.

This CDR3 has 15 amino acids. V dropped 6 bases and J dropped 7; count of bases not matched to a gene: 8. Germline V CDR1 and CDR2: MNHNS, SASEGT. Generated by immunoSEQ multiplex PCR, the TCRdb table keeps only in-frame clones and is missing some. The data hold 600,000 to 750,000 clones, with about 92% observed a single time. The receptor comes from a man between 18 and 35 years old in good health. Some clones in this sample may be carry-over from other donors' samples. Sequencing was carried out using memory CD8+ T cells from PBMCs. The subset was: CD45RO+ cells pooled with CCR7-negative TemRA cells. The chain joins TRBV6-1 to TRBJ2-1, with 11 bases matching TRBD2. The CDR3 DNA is TGTGCCAGCAGCGTACTAGCGGGAGCGGGAAATGAGCAGTTCTTC. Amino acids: CASSVLAGAGNEQFF.